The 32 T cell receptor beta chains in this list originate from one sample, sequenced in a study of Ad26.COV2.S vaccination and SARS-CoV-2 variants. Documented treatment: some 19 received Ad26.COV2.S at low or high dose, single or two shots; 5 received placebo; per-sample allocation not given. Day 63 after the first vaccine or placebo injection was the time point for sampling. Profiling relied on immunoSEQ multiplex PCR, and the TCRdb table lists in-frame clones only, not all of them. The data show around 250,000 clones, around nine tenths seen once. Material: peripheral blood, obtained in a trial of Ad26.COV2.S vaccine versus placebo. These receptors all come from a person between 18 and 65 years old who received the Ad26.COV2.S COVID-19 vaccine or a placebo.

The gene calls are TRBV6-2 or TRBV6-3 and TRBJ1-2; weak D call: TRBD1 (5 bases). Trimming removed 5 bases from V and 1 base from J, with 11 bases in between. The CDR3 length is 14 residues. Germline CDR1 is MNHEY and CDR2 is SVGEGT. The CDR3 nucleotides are TGTGCCAGCAGTCCGACAGCCCTTAACTATGGCTACACCTTC. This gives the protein CASSPTALNYGYTF.

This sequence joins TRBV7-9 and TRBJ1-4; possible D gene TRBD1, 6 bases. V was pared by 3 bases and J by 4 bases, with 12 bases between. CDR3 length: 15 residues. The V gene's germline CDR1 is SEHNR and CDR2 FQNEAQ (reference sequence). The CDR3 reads CASSFGDRRNEKLFF. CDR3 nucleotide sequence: TGTGCCAGCAGCTTCGGCGACAGGCGTAATGAAAAACTGTTTTTT.

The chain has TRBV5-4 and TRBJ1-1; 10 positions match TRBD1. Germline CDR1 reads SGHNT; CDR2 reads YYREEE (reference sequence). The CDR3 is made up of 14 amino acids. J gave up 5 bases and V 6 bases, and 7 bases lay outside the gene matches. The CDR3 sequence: CASTRQGARTEAFF. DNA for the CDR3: TGTGCCAGCACCAGACAGGGGGCCAGAACTGAAGCTTTCTTT. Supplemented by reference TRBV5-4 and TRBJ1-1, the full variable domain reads ETGVTQSPTHLIKTRGQQVTLRCSSQSGHNTVSWYQQALGQGPQFIFQYYREEENGRGNFPPRFSGLQFPNYSSELNVNALELDDSALYLCASTRQGARTEAFFGQGTRLTVV.

CDR3 sequence (DNA): TGTGCCAGCTCACCACTGGGCTACAATGAGCAGTTCTTC. It specifies CASSPLGYNEQFF. This chain links TRBV18 with TRBJ2-1; D call uncertain. Germline assignment: CDR1 KGHSH and CDR2 LQKENI. Trimming pared 1 base from V and 3 bases from J, leaving 4 bases between. The CDR3 loop spans 13 amino acids.

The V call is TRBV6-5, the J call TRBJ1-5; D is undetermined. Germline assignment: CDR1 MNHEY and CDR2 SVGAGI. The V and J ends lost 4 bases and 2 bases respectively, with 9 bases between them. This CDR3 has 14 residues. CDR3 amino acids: CASSSFQGNQPQHF. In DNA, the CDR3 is TGTGCCAGCAGTTCTTTCCAGGGCAATCAGCCCCAGCATTTT.

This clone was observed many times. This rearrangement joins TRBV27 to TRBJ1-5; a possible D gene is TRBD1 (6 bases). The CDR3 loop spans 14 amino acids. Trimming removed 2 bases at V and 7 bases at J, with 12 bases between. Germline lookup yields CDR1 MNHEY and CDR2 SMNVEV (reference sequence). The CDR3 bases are TGTGCCAGCAGTTTAGACAGGAGGGAACAGCCCCAGCATTTT. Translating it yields CASSLDRREQPQHF.

The CDR3 here is CASSLAANTGELFF. For the CDR3, the DNA is TGCGCCAGCAGCTTGGCAGCGAACACCGGGGAGCTGTTTTTT. The rearrangement joins TRBV5-1 to TRBJ2-2, with unresolved D. Germline values: CDR1 SGHRS, CDR2 YFSETQ. The CDR3 has 14 residues. Trimming left V 0 bases short and J 0 bases short, with 3 bases between.

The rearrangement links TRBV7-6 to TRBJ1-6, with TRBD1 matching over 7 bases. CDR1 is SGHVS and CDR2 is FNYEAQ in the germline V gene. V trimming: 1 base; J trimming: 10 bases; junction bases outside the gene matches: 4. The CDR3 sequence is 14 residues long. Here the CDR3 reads CASSLGEQGSPLHF. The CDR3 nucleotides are TGTGCCAGCAGCTTAGGAGAACAGGGGTCACCCCTCCACTTT.

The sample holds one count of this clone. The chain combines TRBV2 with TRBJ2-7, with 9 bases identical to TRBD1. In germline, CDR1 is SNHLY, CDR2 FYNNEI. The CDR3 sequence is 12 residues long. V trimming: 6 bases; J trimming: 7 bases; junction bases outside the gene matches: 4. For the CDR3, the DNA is TGTGCCAGCAGCTCGACAGGGGGTGAGCAGTACTTC. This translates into CASSSTGGEQYF.

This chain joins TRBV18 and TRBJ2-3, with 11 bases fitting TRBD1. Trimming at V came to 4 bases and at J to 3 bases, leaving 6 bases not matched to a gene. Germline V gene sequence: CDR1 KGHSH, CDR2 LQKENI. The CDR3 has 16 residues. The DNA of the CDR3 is TGTGCCAGCTCACGCGGACAGGGGGCTGGTACAGATACGCAGTATTTT. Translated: CASSRGQGAGTDTQYF.

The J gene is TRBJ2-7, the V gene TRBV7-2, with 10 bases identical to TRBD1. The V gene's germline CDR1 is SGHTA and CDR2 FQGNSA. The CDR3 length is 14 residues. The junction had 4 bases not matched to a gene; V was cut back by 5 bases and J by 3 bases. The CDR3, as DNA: TGTGCCAGCAGCAGGGACAGGGGAATCTACGAGCAGTACTTC. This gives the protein CASSRDRGIYEQYF.

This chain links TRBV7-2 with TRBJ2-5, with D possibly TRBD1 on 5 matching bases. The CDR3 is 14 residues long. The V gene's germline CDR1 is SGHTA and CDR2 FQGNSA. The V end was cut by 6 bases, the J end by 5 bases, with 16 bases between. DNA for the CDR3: TGTGCCAGCAGTACCAGGGAAGGGTACGAGACCCAGTACTTC. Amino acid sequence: CASSTREGYETQYF.

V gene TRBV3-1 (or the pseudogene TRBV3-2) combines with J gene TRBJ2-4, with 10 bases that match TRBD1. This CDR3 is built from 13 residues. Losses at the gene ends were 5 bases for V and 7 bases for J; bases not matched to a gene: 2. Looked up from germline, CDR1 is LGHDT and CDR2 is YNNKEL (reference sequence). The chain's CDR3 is CASSRGQGNIQYF. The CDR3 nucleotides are TGTGCCAGCAGCAGGGGACAGGGGAACATTCAGTACTTC.

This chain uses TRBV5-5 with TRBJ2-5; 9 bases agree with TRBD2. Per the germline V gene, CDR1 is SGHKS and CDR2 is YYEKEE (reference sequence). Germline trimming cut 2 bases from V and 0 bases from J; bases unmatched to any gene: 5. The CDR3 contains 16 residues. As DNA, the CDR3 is TGTGCCAGCAGCTTAGCTAGCGGGACGTACCAAGAGACCCAGTACTTC. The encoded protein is CASSLASGTYQETQYF.

CDR3 protein: CASSLETGGGSGNTIYF. The CDR3 DNA follows: TGTGCCAGCAGCCTGGAGACAGGGGGTGGGTCTGGAAACACCATATATTTT. V is TRBV2 and J is TRBJ1-3; 9 bases are a match to TRBD1. The CDR3 covers 17 residues. V shed 6 bases and J 1 base; nucleotides not matched to a gene: 10. CDR1 and CDR2 (germline): SNHLY, FYNNEI.

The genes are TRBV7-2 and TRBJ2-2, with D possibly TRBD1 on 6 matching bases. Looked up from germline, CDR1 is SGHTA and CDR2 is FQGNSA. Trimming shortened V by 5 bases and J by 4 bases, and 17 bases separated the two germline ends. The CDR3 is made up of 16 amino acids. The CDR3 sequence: CASSPQGTSRTGELFF. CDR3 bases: TGTGCCAGCAGCCCCCAAGGGACAAGCCGCACCGGGGAGCTGTTTTTT.

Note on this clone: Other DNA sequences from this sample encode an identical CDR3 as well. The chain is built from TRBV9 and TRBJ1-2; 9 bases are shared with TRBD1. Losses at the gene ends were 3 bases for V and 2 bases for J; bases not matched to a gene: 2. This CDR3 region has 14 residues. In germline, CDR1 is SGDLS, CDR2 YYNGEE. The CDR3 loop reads CASSAGQGNYGYTF. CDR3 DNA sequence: TGTGCCAGCAGCGCCGGACAGGGGAACTATGGCTACACCTTC.

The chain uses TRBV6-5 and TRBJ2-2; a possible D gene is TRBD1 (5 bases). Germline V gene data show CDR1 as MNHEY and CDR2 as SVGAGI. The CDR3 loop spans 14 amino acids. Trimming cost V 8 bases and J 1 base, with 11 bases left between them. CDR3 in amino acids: CASQGRVNTGELFF. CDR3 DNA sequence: TGTGCCAGCCAGGGCAGGGTGAACACCGGGGAGCTGTTTTTT.

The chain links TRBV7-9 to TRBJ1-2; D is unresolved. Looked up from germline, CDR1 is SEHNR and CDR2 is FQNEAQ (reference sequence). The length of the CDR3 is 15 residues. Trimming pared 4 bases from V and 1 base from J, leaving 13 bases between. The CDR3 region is CASSSPEAVNYGYTF. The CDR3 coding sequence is TGTGCCAGCAGCTCCCCCGAGGCTGTTAACTATGGCTACACCTTC.

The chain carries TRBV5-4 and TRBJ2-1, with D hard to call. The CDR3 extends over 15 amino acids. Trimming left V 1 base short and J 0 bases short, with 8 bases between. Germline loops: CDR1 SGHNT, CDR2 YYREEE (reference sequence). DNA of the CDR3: TGTGCCAGCAGCTTGAAGTGGGGCTCCTACAATGAGCAGTTCTTC. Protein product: CASSLKWGSYNEQFF.

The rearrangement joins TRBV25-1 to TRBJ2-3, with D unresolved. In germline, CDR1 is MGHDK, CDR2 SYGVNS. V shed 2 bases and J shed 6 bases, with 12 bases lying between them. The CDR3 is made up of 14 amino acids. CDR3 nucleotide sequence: TGTGCCAGCAGTGAAAGGCCCGAGCCGGATACGCAGTATTTT. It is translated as CASSERPEPDTQYF.

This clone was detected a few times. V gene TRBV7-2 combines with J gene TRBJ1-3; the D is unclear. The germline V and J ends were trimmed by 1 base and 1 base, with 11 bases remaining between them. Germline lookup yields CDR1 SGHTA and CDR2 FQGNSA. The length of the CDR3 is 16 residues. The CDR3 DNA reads TGTGCCAGCAGCTTAGGGTCTAGTCTTTCTGGAAACACCATATATTTT. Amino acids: CASSLGSSLSGNTIYF.

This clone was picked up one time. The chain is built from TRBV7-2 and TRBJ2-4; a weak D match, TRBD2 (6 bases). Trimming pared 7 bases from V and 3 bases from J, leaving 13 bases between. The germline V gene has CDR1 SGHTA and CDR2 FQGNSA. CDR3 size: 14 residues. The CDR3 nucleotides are TGTGCCAGCACCCAGGGAGGCAGCAAAAACATTCAGTACTTC. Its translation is CASTQGGSKNIQYF.

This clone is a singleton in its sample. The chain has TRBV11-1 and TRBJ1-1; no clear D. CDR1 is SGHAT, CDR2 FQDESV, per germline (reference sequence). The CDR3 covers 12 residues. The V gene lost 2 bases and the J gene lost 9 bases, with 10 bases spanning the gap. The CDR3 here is CASSLWSGQAFF. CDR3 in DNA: TGTGCCAGCAGCTTATGGAGCGGGCAAGCTTTCTTT.

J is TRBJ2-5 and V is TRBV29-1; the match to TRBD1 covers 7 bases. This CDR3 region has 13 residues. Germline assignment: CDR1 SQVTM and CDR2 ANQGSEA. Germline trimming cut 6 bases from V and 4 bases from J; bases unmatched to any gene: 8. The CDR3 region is CSVLQGQLETQYF. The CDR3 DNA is TGCAGCGTCCTACAGGGACAGTTAGAGACCCAGTACTTC.

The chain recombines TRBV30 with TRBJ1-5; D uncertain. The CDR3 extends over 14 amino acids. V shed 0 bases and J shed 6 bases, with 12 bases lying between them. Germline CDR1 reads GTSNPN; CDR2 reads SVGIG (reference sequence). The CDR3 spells CAWSVLGVGQPQHF. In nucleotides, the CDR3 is TGTGCCTGGAGTGTACTGGGCGTCGGTCAGCCCCAGCATTTT.

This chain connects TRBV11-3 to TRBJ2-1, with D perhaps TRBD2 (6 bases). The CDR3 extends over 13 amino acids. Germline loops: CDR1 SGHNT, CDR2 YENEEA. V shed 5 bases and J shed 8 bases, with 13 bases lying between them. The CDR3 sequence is CASSPRWGDEQFF. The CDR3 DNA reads TGTGCCAGCAGCCCCAGGTGGGGGGATGAGCAGTTCTTC.

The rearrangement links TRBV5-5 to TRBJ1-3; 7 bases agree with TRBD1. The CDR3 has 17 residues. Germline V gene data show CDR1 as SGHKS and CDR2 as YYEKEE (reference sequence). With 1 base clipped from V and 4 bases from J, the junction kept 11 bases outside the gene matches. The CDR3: CASSLRTQGFGGNTIYF. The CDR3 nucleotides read TGTGCCAGCAGCTTGCGGACACAGGGGTTTGGGGGAAACACCATATATTTT. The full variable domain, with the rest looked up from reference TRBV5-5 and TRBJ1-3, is DAGVTQSPTHLIKTRGQQVTLRCSPISGHKSVSWYQQVLGQGPQFIFQYYEKEERGRGNFPDRFSARQFPNYSSELNVNALLLGDSALYLCASSLRTQGFGGNTIYFGEGSWLTVV.

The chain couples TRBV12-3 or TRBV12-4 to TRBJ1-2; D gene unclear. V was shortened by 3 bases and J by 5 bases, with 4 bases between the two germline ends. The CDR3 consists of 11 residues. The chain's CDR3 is CASSFSYGYTF. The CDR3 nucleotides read TGTGCCAGCAGTTTCTCATATGGCTACACCTTC.

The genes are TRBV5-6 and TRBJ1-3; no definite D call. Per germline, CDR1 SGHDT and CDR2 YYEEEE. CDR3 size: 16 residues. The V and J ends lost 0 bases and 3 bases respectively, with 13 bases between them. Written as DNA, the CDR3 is TGTGCCAGCAGCTTGGGAGGCCCACTTGGTGGAAACACCATATATTTT. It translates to CASSLGGPLGGNTIYF. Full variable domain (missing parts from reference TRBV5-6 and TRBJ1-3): DAGVTQSPTHLIKTRGQQVTLRCSPKSGHDTVSWYQQALGQGPQFIFQYYEEEERQRGNFPDRFSGHQFPNYSSELNVNALLLGDSALYLCASSLGGPLGGNTIYFGEGSWLTVV.

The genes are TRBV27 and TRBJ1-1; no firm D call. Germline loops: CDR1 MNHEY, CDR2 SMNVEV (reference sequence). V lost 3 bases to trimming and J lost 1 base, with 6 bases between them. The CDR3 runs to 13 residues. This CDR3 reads CASSFRKNTEAFF. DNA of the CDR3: TGTGCCAGCAGTTTTAGGAAGAACACTGAAGCTTTCTTT.

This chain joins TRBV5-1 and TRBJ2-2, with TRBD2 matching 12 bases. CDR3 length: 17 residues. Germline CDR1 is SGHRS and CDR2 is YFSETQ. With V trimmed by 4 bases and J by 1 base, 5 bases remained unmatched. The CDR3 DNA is TGCGCCAGCAGCGCCTGGACTAGCGGGATGAACACCGGGGAGCTGTTTTTT. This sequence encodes CASSAWTSGMNTGELFF.